The source of this T cell receptor beta chain is a study of T-cell memory formation after mild COVID-19. Overall study results and limits: There was no confirmation that second-wave clones peaking on day 37 were SARS-CoV-2 specific. The study found balanced CD4/CD8 in clones contracting day 15 to 85 and a CD4+ lean in later expanders. Mostly located in CM and EM were contracting CD4+ clones, with contracting CD8+ clones located in EMRA.

MiXCR, applied by TCRdb to the 5' RACE reads, yields one record per CDR3 protein. The top ten hold 9% to 15% of the sample, which has approximately 480,000 distinct CDR3 sequences, roughly 18% seen once. The V gene end was trimmed by 2 bases and the J gene end by 1 base; junction bases not matched to a gene: 5. CDR3 size: 16 residues. Germline CDR1 reads LNHNV; CDR2 reads YYDKDF (reference sequence). This clonotype was observed a handful of times. The antigen is undetermined. The sequenced material came from PBMCs or a T cell subset sorted from them (not recorded which). V gene TRBV15 combines with J gene TRBJ2-1; 7 bases are shared with TRBD1. The origin of this receptor is an adult woman who had mild COVID-19 (a few samples of this study predate the infection). Cell type and time point are not known. The CDR3 is CATSRLRGLSYNEQFF. The CDR3 DNA reads as TGTGCCACCAGCAGACTCAGGGGGTTATCCTACAATGAGCAGTTCTTC.